This T cell receptor beta chain was sequenced for a study of cytomegalovirus exposure and HLA in healthy donors. Study as a whole: Drawn from HLA-typed donors, roughly 87 million unique TCRs were held in an early data release. Findings of the study overall: Cytomegalovirus-associated status was assigned to approximately 160 TCR beta chains. Available immune exposure information was restricted to CMV serostatus only.

Use of 60 Vbeta and 13 Jbeta primers characterized the PCR. Assay used: immunoSEQ multiplex PCR; TCRdb lists only in-frame clones, some missing. The sample records about 240,000 clones, around 84% being singletons. The V end was cut by 2 bases, the J end by 4 bases, with 5 bases between. This CDR3 is built from 12 residues. The germline V gene encodes CDR1 SGHRS and CDR2 YFSETQ. Sampled while nominally healthy, donors likely had unrecorded immune exposures. For this clone: Its antigen remains unidentified.

The clonotype originates from a girl aged 2-10 years in good health and CMV-seronegative. This chain uses TRBV5-1 with TRBJ2-3, with D hard to call. Material for sequencing was PBMCs. CDR3 region: CASSFESDTQYF. CDR3 in DNA: TGCGCCAGCAGCTTCGAGTCAGATACGCAGTATTTT.